This TCR beta chain was observed in a study of T cell repertoires in cytomegalovirus infection. One entry per CDR3 protein results from TCRdb running MiXCR on the reads. Seen here are 300,000 to 400,000 distinct CDR3 sequences, just under 25% observed once, and the top ten hold more than 10%. This clonotype showed up just once. Antigen specificity is unknown. Germline-derived CDR1 and CDR2 are SQVTM and ANQGSEA. This CDR3 is 14 amino acids long. The ends were cut back, 4 bases at V and 4 bases at J, with 16 bases in the middle. The sequencing here drew on cultured PBMCs, taken from culture after CMV antigen stimulation. This TCR was sampled from a human donor in good health (CMV status not recorded). Some clones in this sample may be carry-over from other donors' samples. V usage is TRBV29-1 and J usage is TRBJ1-2, with no clear D. In DNA, the CDR3 is TGCAGCGTTGCTAGCGGGGTGCCCGCCTATGGCTACACCTTC. Its translation is CSVASGVPAYGYTF. Drawing the rest from reference TRBV29-1 and TRBJ1-2, the complete variable domain is SAVISQKPSRDICQRGTSLTIQCQVDSQVTMMFWYRQQPGQSLTLIATANQGSEATYESGFVIDKFPISRPNLTFSTLTVSNMSPEDSSIYLCSVASGVPAYGYTFGSGTRLTVV.